Following are 7 T cell receptor beta chains from one sample sequenced in a study of Graves' ophthalmopathy and Graves' hyperthyroidism. Amplification targeted the TCR beta CDR3 regions, with RNA transcripts as the source material. RT-PCR with HTBI primers came first, then second-round multiplex PCR. Using its own MiXCR run on the multiplex PCR reads, TCRdb lists one record per CDR3 protein. The sample lists 300,000 to 400,000 distinct CDR3 sequences; about 18% were seen once. Sequencing was performed on peripheral blood. The source of these receptors is an adult woman with stable Graves' hyperthyroidism.

This clonotype was observed many times. This chain joins TRBV27 and TRBJ2-7; no firm D call. Germline V gene data show CDR1 as MNHEY and CDR2 as SMNVEV (reference sequence). The CDR3 extends over 13 amino acids. Trimming took 4 bases from V and 4 from J, leaving 11 bases between them. CDR3: CASSSLRMYEQYF. CDR3 DNA sequence: TGTGCCAGCAGTTCCCTCAGGATGTACGAGCAGTACTTC.

This clonotype showed up just a few times. The J gene is TRBJ2-2, the V gene TRBV7-6; no firm D call. Trimming took off 1 base at V and 5 bases at J, with 20 bases between the two ends. CDR3 length equals 18 residues. Germline loops: CDR1 SGHVS, CDR2 FNYEAQ. The DNA of the CDR3 is TGTGCCAGCAGCTTAGGCCCTAGTTGGGGAAGAAAAACCGGGGAGCTGTTTTTT. It translates to CASSLGPSWGRKTGELFF.

This clonotype was observed a few times. This is likely a read error, given that the CDR3 carries no conserved phenylalanine or tryptophan at its end. The J gene is TRBJ1-5, the V gene TRBV10-1, with 9 bases aligning to TRBD1. V lost 3 bases, J lost 0 bases, and 12 bases stayed unmatched. The CDR3 is 19 amino acids. Germline CDR1 is WNHNN and CDR2 is SYGVQD (reference sequence). CDR3: CASSDLQGASKDSNQPQHL. In DNA, the CDR3 is TGCGCCAGCAGTGACCTACAGGGGGCGAGTAAGGATAGCAATCAGCCCCAGCATCTT.

This clonotype was counted at least ten times. This sequence joins TRBV28 and TRBJ2-2; D is unresolved. This CDR3 is 15 amino acids long. Germline-derived CDR1 and CDR2 are MDHEN and SYDVKM. Between the trimmed V and J ends, which lost 4 bases and 1 base, there was a span of 10 bases. The CDR3 is CASSSPGLNTGELFF. CDR3 nucleotides: TGTGCCAGCAGTTCGCCGGGCCTGAACACCGGGGAGCTGTTTTTT. The full variable domain, completed using reference TRBV28 and TRBJ2-2, is DVKVTQSSRYLVKRTGEKVFLECVQDMDHENMFWYRQDPGLGLRLIYFSYDVKMKEKGDIPEGYSVSREKKERFSLILESASTNQTSMYLCASSSPGLNTGELFFGEGSRLTVL.

This chain uses TRBV19 with TRBJ1-1; D gene unclear. Trimming stripped 4 bases from V and 3 bases from J, with 9 bases between. Per germline, CDR1 LNHDA and CDR2 SQIVND (reference sequence). The CDR3 loop spans 13 amino acids. CDR3 DNA sequence: TGTGCCAGTAGTAGACCGTTGGACACTGAAGCTTTCTTT. Translation: CASSRPLDTEAFF.

This clonotype showed up many times. The chain couples TRBV20-1 to TRBJ2-4; 7 bases are shared with TRBD1. With 1 base clipped from V and 7 bases from J, the junction kept 4 bases outside the gene matches. Germline V gene sequence: CDR1 DFQATT, CDR2 SNEGSKA (reference sequence). The CDR3 contains 13 residues. CDR3 in DNA: TGCAGTGCTAGAGGACAGGGACCCAACATTCAGTACTTC. Protein: CSARGQGPNIQYF.

This clonotype was detected only a few times. This chain joins TRBV4-3 and TRBJ2-7; D unclear. This CDR3 has 15 amino acids. CDR1 is LGHNA, CDR2 YSLEER, per germline. The V end was cut by 1 base, the J end by 1 base, with 11 bases between. The CDR3 coding sequence is TGCGCCAGCAGCCAAGGCTCCTCCGGGTCCTACGAGCAGTACTTC. Residues: CASSQGSSGSYEQYF.